The T cell receptor beta chain under discussion was sequenced for a study of spatial heterogeneity in lung cancer. Study results and limitations: Expanded intratumoral alpha and beta TCR counts tracked tumor mutation counts. The recorded estimate of tumor T cell coverage is 6% to 9% for alpha chains and more than 11% for beta chains.

A distinct unique molecular identifier was carried by each TCR cDNA molecule. MiXCR, applied by TCRdb to the 5' RACE reads, yields one record per CDR3 protein. The repertoire holds over 10,000 distinct CDR3 sequences, around 3.5% seen once, with more than 6.5% in the top ten. This clonotype was counted at least ten times. Antigen unknown. As to time point: sample taken at primary tumor resection. There were some 70 donors, all of them untreated patients with early-stage non-small cell lung cancer. Tumor, nontumor lung or frozen PBMC supplied whole RNA, sequenced without sorting. The length of the CDR3 is 13 residues. The V and J ends lost 5 bases and 6 bases respectively, with 8 bases between them. From germline, CDR1 is SEHNR and CDR2 FQNEAQ (reference sequence).

The chain links TRBV7-9 to TRBJ1-6; D is unresolved. This clonotype originated in a male donor with early-stage non-small cell lung cancer. The material was lung tumor tissue, obtained at surgery. CDR3 protein: CASSREANSPLHF. Written as DNA, the CDR3 is TGTGCCAGCAGCCGGGAGGCTAATTCACCCCTCCACTTT.